The entry below gives a single T cell receptor (beta chain) sequence along with its context. These data are taken from a study of blood T cells in healthy people across ages. Sample-barcoded 5' priming and a J-beta primer mix drove a second PCR of 7 to 11 cycles. The template-switch adaptor, which had 12 random nucleotides, put a tag on each cDNA molecule. TCRdb reprocessed the 5' RACE reads via MiXCR and lists one record per CDR3 protein. The sample has about 830,000 distinct CDR3 sequences; 62% are singletons. The total RNA that was extracted per sample amounted to at least 5.5 micrograms. The CDR3 covers 13 residues. Trimming shortened V by 9 bases and J by 5 bases, and 16 bases separated the two germline ends. Per germline, CDR1 ENHRY and CDR2 SYGVKD.

The specimen was blood. This receptor was obtained from a man aged 30-40 years in good health. The rearrangement links TRBV10-3 to TRBJ1-2, with D tentatively TRBD1 (5 bases). DNA for the CDR3: TGTGCCATAGGCAGGGAGGGTATTTATGGCTACACCTTC. It is translated as CAIGREGIYGYTF.